The 8 T cell receptor beta chains in this list originate from one sample, sequenced in a study of blood T cells in healthy people across ages (dated by TCRdb to the mid-2010s). Library generation was performed with 5' RACE. The sample was run on an Illumina HiSeq 2500. The second PCR ran for roughly 6 to 11 cycles and used a J-beta primer mix along with a sample-barcoded 5' primer. The public reads were run again by TCRdb, first through fastp at Q25 and then through MiXCR, and only productive beta chains were kept. All rows with the same CDR3 protein become a single entry with the most common DNA and genes. Within this sample are some 760,000 distinct CDR3 sequences, with 20% to 30% of them counted one time only. Jointly, the top ten make up approximately 4% of the sample. These sequences were also reported in another study, on T cells of mothers and their children.

Sequencing was performed on blood. The receptors were gathered from a boy younger than 18 in good health.

The chain couples TRBV7-2 to TRBJ1-2; 8 bases align to TRBD1. The CDR3 covers 14 residues. CDR1 is SGHTA, CDR2 FQGNSA, per germline. Trimming at V came to 4 bases and at J to 3 bases, leaving 4 bases not matched to a gene. The CDR3 loop is CASSSRQGYYGYTF. CDR3 bases: TGTGCCAGCAGCTCAAGACAGGGGTACTATGGCTACACCTTC.

This clonotype was observed a few times. The V and J genes are TRBV28 and TRBJ2-7, with 10 bases that match TRBD1. Per germline, CDR1 MDHEN and CDR2 SYDVKM. CDR3 length equals 15 residues. Losses at the gene ends were 6 bases for V and 7 bases for J; bases not matched to a gene: 12. CDR3 loop: CASSWTGGSWREQYF. The CDR3 DNA reads as TGTGCCAGCAGCTGGACAGGGGGTTCCTGGAGGGAGCAGTACTTC.

Remarks on this clonotype: Being one base from a much bigger clone, this may be a read error. The genes are TRBV20-1 and TRBJ2-7; tentative D call: TRBD1 (6 bases). The V gene's germline CDR1 is DFQATT and CDR2 SNEGSKA (reference sequence). V shed 5 bases and J shed 0 bases, with 14 bases lying between them. The length of the CDR3 is 14 residues. CDR3 bases: TGCAGTGCTCTGGTCAGGGGAAACTCCTACGAGCAGTACTTC. Translated: CSALVRGNSYEQYF.

The V and J genes are TRBV4-1 and TRBJ2-1, with D unclear. This CDR3 is 17 amino acids long. The germline gives CDR1 MGHRA, CDR2 YSYEKL. Trimming took 2 bases from V and 4 from J, leaving 18 bases between them. CDR3 in DNA: TGCGCCAGCAGCCAACCCAGTGGGCAGGTCCTTTACAATGAGCAGTTCTTC. It is translated as CASSQPSGQVLYNEQFF.

This clonotype appeared a few times. CDR3 nucleotide sequence: TGCGCCAGCAGCCAAACCCTCGTCTTGGGGGGCGCCGGAACCGGGGAGCTGTTTTTT. Residues: CASSQTLVLGGAGTGELFF. This chain joins TRBV4-3 and TRBJ2-2; D may be TRBD1 or TRBD2 (6 bases each). The CDR3 contains 19 residues. Deletions cut 2 bases from V and 5 bases from J, with 24 bases between. Germline CDR1 reads LGHNA; CDR2 reads YSLEER.

This clonotype was counted between two and nine times. The chain couples TRBV20-1 to TRBJ2-1, with TRBD2 identical over 8 bases. CDR1 is DFQATT and CDR2 is SNEGSKA in the germline V gene (reference sequence). V lost 3 bases, J lost 0 bases, and 7 bases stayed unmatched. CDR3 size: 16 residues. CDR3 sequence: CSASGSGGSSYNEQFF. The CDR3 DNA follows: TGCAGTGCTAGTGGGTCGGGAGGGAGCTCCTACAATGAGCAGTTCTTC.

This clonotype occurred many times. The rearrangement links TRBV28 to TRBJ2-1, with a possible D match to TRBD1 (5 bases). There are 13 residues in the CDR3. Per the germline V gene, CDR1 is MDHEN and CDR2 is SYDVKM. Trimming took off 5 bases at V and 4 bases at J, with 9 bases between the two ends. The CDR3 DNA sequence: TGTGCCAGCAGTGACAGAGATTACAATGAGCAGTTCTTC. It yields the protein CASSDRDYNEQFF. The whole variable domain, filled in from reference TRBV28 and TRBJ2-1, reads DVKVTQSSRYLVKRTGEKVFLECVQDMDHENMFWYRQDPGLGLRLIYFSYDVKMKEKGDIPEGYSVSREKKERFSLILESASTNQTSMYLCASSDRDYNEQFFGPGTRLTVL.

This chain's CDR3 is CASSFGTGADEQFF. Written as DNA, the CDR3 is TGTGCCAGCAGCTTCGGGACGGGGGCAGATGAGCAGTTCTTC. V and J are TRBV5-6 and TRBJ2-1; D assignment may be TRBD1 or TRBD2 (6 bases each). Germline loops: CDR1 SGHDT, CDR2 YYEEEE. The CDR3 contains 14 residues. The germline V and J ends were trimmed by 2 bases and 8 bases, with 14 bases remaining between them.